Listed below are T cell receptor beta chains from one sample, sequenced in a study of blood T cell repertoires in COVID-19. The repertoire was sequenced with immunoSEQ multiplex PCR; TCRdb's copy has only in-frame clones and lacks some. The sample lists 320,000 or so clones; 89% were seen once. The sample was PBMCs or T cells enriched from blood (not recorded which). These receptors all come from a man aged 55 to 70 who had recovered from COVID-19. Each CDR3 is given with its conserved first and last residue. The D gene is left open where the match is weak. A clone size is listed for some rows: how often the clone was seen (once, few, many), or a class if it is expanded.

j_gene,v_gene,d_gene,abundance,CDR3nt,CDR3aa
TRBJ2-1,TRBV28,-,few,TGTGCCAGCAGTAACCCGGGGTGGGAGCAGTTCTTC,CASSNPGWEQFF
TRBJ1-3,TRBV19,TRBD1,-,TGTGCCAGTAGTATCGGGACAGGGGAGGCTGGAAACACCATATATTTT,CASSIGTGEAGNTIYF
TRBJ2-1,TRBV30,TRBD2,-,TGTGCCTTGCTATCTACTAGCGGGAATAGCTCCTACAATGAGCAGTTCTTC,CALLSTSGNSSYNEQFF
TRBJ2-7,TRBV7-2,TRBD1,-,TGTGCCAGCAGCTTAGGTGAGGGGGCACTTTCCTACGAGCAGTACTTC,CASSLGEGALSYEQYF
TRBJ1-1,TRBV3-1/TRBV3-2,-,-,TGTGCCAGCAGCCAAGATTTTCAGGGATGGGGCACTGAAGCTTTCTTT,CASSQDFQGWGTEAFF
TRBJ2-3,TRBV7-9,TRBD2,once,TGTGCCAGCAGCCCGACAAGGACTAGCGGGGTAGATACGCAGTATTTT,CASSPTRTSGVDTQYF
TRBJ1-1,TRBV28,-,-,TGTGCCAGCAGTTTGCGACACCCGAACACTGAAGCTTTCTTT,CASSLRHPNTEAFF
TRBJ2-1,TRBV5-4,TRBD2,-,TGTGCCAGCAGTACGGGAGGGCCGGTAAACAATGAGCAGTTCTTC,CASSTGGPVNNEQFF
TRBJ2-1,TRBV28,-,-,TGTGCCAGCAGCCGTGTCTACAATGAGCAGTTCTTC,CASSRVYNEQFF
TRBJ2-1,TRBV18,TRBD2,-,TGTGCCAGCTCACCACCGCTAGCGGGGGGGGGCAATGAGCAGTTCTTC,CASSPPLAGGGNEQFF
TRBJ1-6,TRBV10-2,TRBD1,-,TGCGCCAGCAAAACAGGGGGAAGGTCACCCCTCCACTTT,CASKTGGRSPLHF
TRBJ1-3,TRBV5-1,TRBD1,once,TGCGCCAGCAGCCCCACCGGACAGGCCCAGAGGGCCGGAAACACCATATATTTT,CASSPTGQAQRAGNTIYF
TRBJ1-3,TRBV6-5,TRBD1,-,TGTGCCAGCAGTCGTACAGGGGACTCTGGAAACACCATATATTTT,CASSRTGDSGNTIYF
TRBJ2-1,TRBV19,TRBD2,-,TGTGCCAGTAGTATCGGGAGCGGGGCTTACAATGAGCAGTTCTTC,CASSIGSGAYNEQFF
TRBJ2-7,TRBV18,-,-,TGTGCCAGCTCACCACCTGACGGAGGGTACGAGCAGTACTTC,CASSPPDGGYEQYF
TRBJ1-6,TRBV28,TRBD1,-,TGTGCCAGCAGTGGGGGACAGGGCGTCTCTTCACCCCTCCACTTT,CASSGGQGVSSPLHF
TRBJ2-3,TRBV6-6,-,-,TGTGCCAGCAGTCCCTATGGGCGGGGTAGGGAGAGCACAGATACGCAGTATTTT,CASSPYGRGRESTDTQYF
TRBJ1-1,TRBV5-1,TRBD1,few,TGCGCCAGCAGCTTGACCGGGACAGCCGACACTGAAGCTTTCTTT,CASSLTGTADTEAFF
TRBJ2-7,TRBV29-1,TRBD2,-,TGCAGCGTTGAATCGGGAGGGGGCTACGAGCAGTACTTC,CSVESGGGYEQYF
TRBJ2-1,TRBV29-1,-,once,TGCAGCGTTGAAGTAACGGGAGACATAGCCTACAATGAGCAGTTCTTC,CSVEVTGDIAYNEQFF
TRBJ2-1,TRBV24-1,-,-,TGTGCCACCAGCAGCACAGGGTCGAAGGACTACAATGAGCAGTTCTTC,CATSSTGSKDYNEQFF
TRBJ1-2,TRBV15,-,once,TGTGCCACCAGCAGAGCCCCACAGGGCTATGGCTACACCTTC,CATSRAPQGYGYTF
TRBJ1-5,TRBV25-1,-,-,TGTGCCAGCAGTGAATTCGGGGTAGGCGTAGGGAGTTATCCCCAGCATTTT,CASSEFGVGVGSYPQHF
TRBJ1-2,TRBV9,-,-,TGTGCCAGCAGCGTGACTCAGGGGAACTATGGCTACACCTTC,CASSVTQGNYGYTF
TRBJ2-1,TRBV5-5,-,-,TGTGCCAGCAGCAAAACTAGCAATGAGCAGTTCTTC,CASSKTSNEQFF
TRBJ1-2,TRBV20-1,TRBD1,-,TGCAGTGCTAGGATGTACAGGGGGTTTACCTTC,CSARMYRGFTF
TRBJ1-5,TRBV6-5,-,once,TGTGCCAGCACCAGAGACAGTCCTAATCAGCCCCAGCATTTT,CASTRDSPNQPQHF
TRBJ2-2,TRBV19,TRBD1,-,TGTGCCAGCACACAGGGGGCGGCCGGGGAGCTGTTTTTT,CASTQGAAGELFF
TRBJ1-6,TRBV15,-,once,TGTGCCACCAGCAGAGATCAGGGTGGGATTTCACCCCTCCACTTT,CATSRDQGGISPLHF
TRBJ2-1,TRBV11-3,-,-,TGTGCCAGCAGCTTAAGCGTAGCGGCCTACAATGAGCAGTTCTTC,CASSLSVAAYNEQFF
TRBJ1-5,TRBV18,TRBD1,-,TGTGCCAGCTCACCGCTGCGGACAGGGGGCGCGAGCAATCAGCCCCAGCATTTT,CASSPLRTGGASNQPQHF
TRBJ2-1,TRBV28,-,-,TGTGCCAGCAGTTTAGCGGGGCCCGGTTCCAATGAGCAGTTCTTC,CASSLAGPGSNEQFF
TRBJ1-2,TRBV20-1,-,once,TGCAGTGCTAGTGGGGGGCGCGGAAAGGTAGCTGGCTACACCTTC,CSASGGRGKVAGYTF
TRBJ1-2,TRBV18,TRBD1,-,TGTGCCAGCTCAAGCGCTGGACAGGCTTACTATGGCTACACCTTC,CASSSAGQAYYGYTF
TRBJ1-6,TRBV28,-,-,TGTGCCAGCAGTCTGTCGAATTCACCCCTCCACTTT,CASSLSNSPLHF
TRBJ2-2,TRBV29-1,-,-,TGCAGCGTTGCTCTAGAGAACACCGGGGAGCTGTTTTTT,CSVALENTGELFF
TRBJ1-5,TRBV2,-,-,TGTGCCAGCAGTGGGGCCCAGAGAAGCAATCAGCCCCAGCATTTT,CASSGAQRSNQPQHF
TRBJ2-3,TRBV7-9,TRBD2,-,TGTGCCAGCAGCTTAGCCTGGGGGGGAGATACGCAGTATTTT,CASSLAWGGDTQYF
TRBJ1-6,TRBV28,-,-,TGTGCCAGCAGTTTGGAGGGGACCTGGAGGAATTCACCCCTCCACTTT,CASSLEGTWRNSPLHF
TRBJ2-7,TRBV7-2,TRBD2,-,TGTGCCAGCAGCCCCCGACTAGCGGGAGGTGCCTACGAGCAGTACTTC,CASSPRLAGGAYEQYF
TRBJ1-1,TRBV12-3/TRBV12-4,TRBD1,-,TGTGCCAGCGACGCAGGGGGCACTGAAGCTTTCTTT,CASDAGGTEAFF
TRBJ2-2,TRBV19,-,-,TGTGCCAGTAGTCCTCAGGGGAACACCGGGGAGCTGTTTTTT,CASSPQGNTGELFF
TRBJ2-2,TRBV9,TRBD2,-,TGTGCCAGCAGCGTAGTCGCGGGAGACACCGGGGAGCTGTTTTTT,CASSVVAGDTGELFF
TRBJ2-3,TRBV2,-,once,TGTGCCAGAAGGAGGGCGTACGGGGGCACAGATACGCAGTATTTT,CARRRAYGGTDTQYF
TRBJ1-1,TRBV6-2/TRBV6-3,-,-,TGTGCCAGCAGTTTATCCGAGTACACTGAAGCTTTCTTT,CASSLSEYTEAFF
TRBJ1-1,TRBV5-1,-,-,TGCGCCAGCAGCTTGGTGGCAGGGCTGAACACTGAAGCTTTCTTT,CASSLVAGLNTEAFF
TRBJ2-7,TRBV24-1,TRBD2,-,TGTGCCACCAGTGATTCGGGACTAGCGGACTCTTACGAGCAGTACTTC,CATSDSGLADSYEQYF
TRBJ1-3,TRBV6-5,-,-,TGTGCCAGCAGTTACTCGTACAGGATGGCGGGAAACACCATATATTTT,CASSYSYRMAGNTIYF
TRBJ1-2,TRBV7-2,TRBD1,-,TGTGCCAGCAGCCTCGACAGGGGAGTCAGCTATGGCTACACCTTC,CASSLDRGVSYGYTF
TRBJ1-4,TRBV2,-,-,TGTGCCGGAGGGGAGTATAATGAAAAACTGTTTTTT,CAGGEYNEKLFF
TRBJ2-1,TRBV6-5,TRBD2,-,TGTGCCAGCAGCGCGGGAGGGCTCGATGAGCAGTTCTTC,CASSAGGLDEQFF
TRBJ1-3,TRBV7-9,TRBD1,-,TGTGCCAGCAGGCCCCGGGACAGCGGGCCTGGAAACACCATATATTTT,CASRPRDSGPGNTIYF